This record concerns one TCR beta chain sequence. No antigen is known for it. This sample is drawn from a study of T cells in localized non-small cell lung cancer. Study-wide points: Peak T cell clonality was found in uninvolved adjacent lung, exceeding tumor.

CDR3 length: 15 residues. The germline CDR1 and CDR2 sequences are LNHDA and SQIVND (reference sequence). The junction had 13 bases not matched to a gene; V was cut back by 7 bases and J by 7 bases. Some clones are missing from TCRdb's copy, which holds only in-frame ones; the method was immunoSEQ multiplex PCR. The table records 90,000 to 95,000 clones, approximately 91% of them present only once. Material: PBMCs, obtained before any cancer treatment. The receptor was isolated from a woman aged 35 to 70 with stage II squamous cell lung carcinoma. The V and J genes are TRBV19 and TRBJ2-1; 7 nucleotides match TRBD2. The CDR3 sequence is CASIERGKVGNEQFF. DNA for the CDR3: TGTGCCAGTATAGAGCGGGGAAAGGTGGGGAATGAGCAGTTCTTC.